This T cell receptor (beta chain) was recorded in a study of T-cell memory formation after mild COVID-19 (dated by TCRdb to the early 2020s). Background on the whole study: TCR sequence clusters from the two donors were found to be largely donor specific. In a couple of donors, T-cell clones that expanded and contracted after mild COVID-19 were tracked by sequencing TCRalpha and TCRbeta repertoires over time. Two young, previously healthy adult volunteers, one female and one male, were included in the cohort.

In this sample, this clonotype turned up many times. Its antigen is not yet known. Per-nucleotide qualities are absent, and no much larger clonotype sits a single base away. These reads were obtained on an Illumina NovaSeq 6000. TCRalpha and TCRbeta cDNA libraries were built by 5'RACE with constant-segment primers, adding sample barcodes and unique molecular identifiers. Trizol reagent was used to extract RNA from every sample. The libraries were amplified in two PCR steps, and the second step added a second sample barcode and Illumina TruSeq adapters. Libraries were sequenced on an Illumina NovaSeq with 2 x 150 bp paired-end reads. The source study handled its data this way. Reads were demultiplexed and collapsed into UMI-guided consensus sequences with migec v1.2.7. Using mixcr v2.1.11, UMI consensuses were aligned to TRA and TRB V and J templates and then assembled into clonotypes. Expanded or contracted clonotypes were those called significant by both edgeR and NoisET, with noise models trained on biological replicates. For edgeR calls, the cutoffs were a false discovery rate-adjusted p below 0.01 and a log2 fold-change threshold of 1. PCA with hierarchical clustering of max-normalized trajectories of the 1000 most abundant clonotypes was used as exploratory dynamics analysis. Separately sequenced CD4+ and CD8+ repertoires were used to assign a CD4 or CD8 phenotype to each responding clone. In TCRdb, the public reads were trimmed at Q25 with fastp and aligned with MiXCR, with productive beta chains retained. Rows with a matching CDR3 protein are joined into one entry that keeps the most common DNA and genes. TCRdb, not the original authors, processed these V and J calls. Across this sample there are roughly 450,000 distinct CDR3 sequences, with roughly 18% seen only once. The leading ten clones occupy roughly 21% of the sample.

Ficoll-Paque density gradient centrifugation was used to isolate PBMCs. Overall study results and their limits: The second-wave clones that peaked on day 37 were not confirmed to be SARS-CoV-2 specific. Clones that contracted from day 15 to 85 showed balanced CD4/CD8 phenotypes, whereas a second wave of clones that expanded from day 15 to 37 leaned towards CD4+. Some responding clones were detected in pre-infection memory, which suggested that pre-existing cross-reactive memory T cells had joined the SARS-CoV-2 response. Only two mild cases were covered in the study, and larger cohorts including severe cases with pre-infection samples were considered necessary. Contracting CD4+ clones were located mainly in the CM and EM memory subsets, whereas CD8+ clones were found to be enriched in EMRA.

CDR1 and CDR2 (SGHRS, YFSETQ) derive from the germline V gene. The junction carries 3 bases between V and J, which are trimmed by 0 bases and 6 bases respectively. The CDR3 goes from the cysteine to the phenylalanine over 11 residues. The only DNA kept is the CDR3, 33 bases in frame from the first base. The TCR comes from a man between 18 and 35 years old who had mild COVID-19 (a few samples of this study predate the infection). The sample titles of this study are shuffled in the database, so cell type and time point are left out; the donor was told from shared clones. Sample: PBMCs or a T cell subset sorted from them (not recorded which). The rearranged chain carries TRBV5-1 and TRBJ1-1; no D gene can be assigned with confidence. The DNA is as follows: TGCGCCAGCAGCTTGGAGGCTGAAGCTTTCTTT. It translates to CASSLEAEAFF.